The T cell receptor beta chain described here comes from a study of cytomegalovirus exposure and HLA in healthy donors. Germline loops: CDR1 GTSNPN, CDR2 SVGIG (reference sequence). The J segment lost 11 bases and the V segment lost 2 bases, leaving 2 bases of the junction unmatched. The CDR3 length is 12 residues. Overall study results and limits: In an earlier analysis, most TCR beta V segments were productive about 87% or about 30% of the time. Later analysis associated a missense DCLRE1C variant with TCR beta V- and J-gene trimming.

With respect to this clone: Its target is unknown.

Primers included in the PCR were 60 Vbeta and 13 Jbeta primers. TCRdb's copy holds only in-frame clones and misses some; the assay was immunoSEQ multiplex PCR. The sample holds about 83,000 clones, under 80% seen once. The sample taken for sequencing was PBMCs. V gene TRBV30 combines with J gene TRBJ1-6; 8 bases are a match to TRBD1. The sequence derives from a man aged 55-75 years in good health and CMV-seronegative. The CDR3 protein is CAWSSTGAPLHF. The CDR3 DNA reads as TGTGCCTGGAGTTCGACAGGGGCACCCCTCCACTTT.